Listed below are T cell receptor beta chains from one sample, sequenced in a study of OX40 agonist ivuxolimab in advanced cancers. Repertoires were generated with immunoSEQ multiplex PCR, while TCRdb's copy carries only in-frame clones and drops some. Of about 98,000 clones in the sample, approximately 91% were seen once. Specimen: CD4+ or CD8+ T cells sorted from blood, collected in a trial of the OX40 agonist ivuxolimab. The receptor set was obtained from an adult with an advanced solid tumor such as melanoma, head and neck, liver or kidney cancer. Each CDR3 is given with its conserved first and last residue. The D gene is left open where the match is weak. Clone size is not always given. Where it is, it says once, few, many or a class for expanded clones.

cdr3_aa: CASREGAGVSDTQYF; cdr3_nt: TGCGCCAGCAGGGAGGGAGCGGGAGTCTCAGATACGCAGTATTTT; clone_size: .; v_call: TRBV5-1; d_call: TRBD2; cdr3_length: 15; j_call: TRBJ2-3
cdr3_aa: CASTPQPGTSGSYEQYF; cdr3_nt: TGTGCCAGCACCCCACAGCCCGGGACTAGCGGGAGCTACGAGCAGTACTTC; clone_size: once; v_call: TRBV28; d_call: TRBD2; cdr3_length: 17; j_call: TRBJ2-7
cdr3_aa: CASNLQGLNTEAFF; cdr3_nt: TGCGCCAGCAATCTGCAGGGGTTGAACACTGAAGCTTTCTTT; clone_size: .; v_call: TRBV10-2; d_call: .; cdr3_length: 14; j_call: TRBJ1-1
cdr3_aa: CASSELVSGETQYF; cdr3_nt: TGTGCCAGCAGTGAACTGGTCTCTGGTGAGACCCAGTACTTC; clone_size: .; v_call: TRBV6-1; d_call: .; cdr3_length: 14; j_call: TRBJ2-5
cdr3_aa: CASSVSSGRTDTQYF; cdr3_nt: TGTGCCAGCAGCGTATCTAGCGGGAGGACAGATACGCAGTATTTT; clone_size: .; v_call: TRBV9; d_call: TRBD2; cdr3_length: 15; j_call: TRBJ2-3
cdr3_aa: CAWSSGRTYNEQFF; cdr3_nt: TGTGCCTGGAGTTCCGGGAGAACCTACAATGAGCAGTTCTTC; clone_size: .; v_call: TRBV30; d_call: .; cdr3_length: 14; j_call: TRBJ2-1
cdr3_aa: CASSVAAGGPGTDTQYF; cdr3_nt: TGTGCCAGCAGCGTAGCGGCGGGAGGGCCTGGCACAGATACGCAGTATTTT; clone_size: .; v_call: TRBV9; d_call: TRBD2; cdr3_length: 17; j_call: TRBJ2-3
cdr3_aa: CASSFGRGKDYGYTF; cdr3_nt: TGTGCCAGCAGTTTTGGCCGGGGGAAGGACTATGGCTACACCTTC; clone_size: .; v_call: TRBV28; d_call: .; cdr3_length: 15; j_call: TRBJ1-2
cdr3_aa: CASSLARAPETQYF; cdr3_nt: TGCGCCAGCAGCTTGGCCCGGGCCCCAGAGACCCAGTACTTC; clone_size: .; v_call: TRBV5-1; d_call: .; cdr3_length: 14; j_call: TRBJ2-5
cdr3_aa: CASSPNTGELFF; cdr3_nt: TGTGCCAGCAGCCCGAACACCGGGGAGCTGTTTTTT; clone_size: .; v_call: TRBV7-3; d_call: .; cdr3_length: 12; j_call: TRBJ2-2
cdr3_aa: CASSLAEGGYEQYF; cdr3_nt: TGCGCCAGCAGCTTGGCCGAGGGCGGCTACGAGCAGTACTTC; clone_size: .; v_call: TRBV5-1; d_call: .; cdr3_length: 14; j_call: TRBJ2-7
cdr3_aa: CASSPGLAGFNEQFF; cdr3_nt: TGTGCCAGCAGCCCGGGACTAGCGGGATTCAATGAGCAGTTCTTC; clone_size: .; v_call: TRBV7-9; d_call: TRBD2; cdr3_length: 15; j_call: TRBJ2-1
cdr3_aa: CASSAGQGADRLNTEAFF; cdr3_nt: TGCGCCAGCAGCGCGGGACAGGGGGCCGATAGGTTGAACACTGAAGCTTTCTTT; clone_size: .; v_call: TRBV5-1; d_call: TRBD1; cdr3_length: 18; j_call: TRBJ1-1
cdr3_aa: CASRRAVVGGEKLFF; cdr3_nt: TGTGCCAGCAGGCGGGCGGTGGTCGGAGGGGAAAAACTGTTTTTT; clone_size: .; v_call: TRBV6-5; d_call: .; cdr3_length: 15; j_call: TRBJ1-4
cdr3_aa: CASSSDDRARETQYF; cdr3_nt: TGTGCCAGCAGCTCAGATGACAGGGCGAGGGAGACCCAGTACTTC; clone_size: .; v_call: TRBV7-9; d_call: TRBD1; cdr3_length: 15; j_call: TRBJ2-5
cdr3_aa: CASSPPGYTF; cdr3_nt: TGTGCCAGCTCCCCACCGGGCTACACCTTC; clone_size: .; v_call: TRBV2; d_call: .; cdr3_length: 10; j_call: TRBJ1-2
cdr3_aa: CAISDIQGSTDTQYF; cdr3_nt: TGTGCCATCAGTGATATACAGGGGAGCACAGATACGCAGTATTTT; clone_size: .; v_call: TRBV10-3; d_call: TRBD1; cdr3_length: 15; j_call: TRBJ2-3
cdr3_aa: CASSPAGGNQPQHF; cdr3_nt: TGTGCCAGCAGTCCAGCAGGAGGCAATCAGCCCCAGCATTTT; clone_size: once; v_call: TRBV27; d_call: .; cdr3_length: 14; j_call: TRBJ1-5
cdr3_aa: CASSQLHRGSYTF; cdr3_nt: TGCGCCAGCAGCCAGTTGCACAGGGGCAGCTACACCTTC; clone_size: .; v_call: TRBV5-1; d_call: TRBD1; cdr3_length: 13; j_call: TRBJ1-2
cdr3_aa: CASSSGAGDTEAFF; cdr3_nt: TGCGCCAGCAGCTCGGGGGCCGGAGACACTGAAGCTTTCTTT; clone_size: .; v_call: TRBV5-1; d_call: .; cdr3_length: 14; j_call: TRBJ1-1
cdr3_aa: CASIKDGNSYGYTF; cdr3_nt: TGTGCCAGCATTAAGGACGGGAATTCTTATGGCTACACCTTC; clone_size: few; v_call: TRBV6-5; d_call: .; cdr3_length: 14; j_call: TRBJ1-2
cdr3_aa: CASSRDSPSANTGELFF; cdr3_nt: TGTGCCAGCAGCAGGGACAGTCCATCCGCGAACACCGGGGAGCTGTTTTTT; clone_size: .; v_call: TRBV11-2; d_call: TRBD1; cdr3_length: 17; j_call: TRBJ2-2
cdr3_aa: CASSPANQELINYGYTF; cdr3_nt: TGTGCCAGCAGTCCCGCGAACCAGGAGTTAATTAACTATGGCTACACCTTC; clone_size: .; v_call: TRBV28; d_call: .; cdr3_length: 17; j_call: TRBJ1-2
cdr3_aa: CASSYERGASYEQYF; cdr3_nt: TGTGCCAGCAGTTACGAACGGGGAGCCTCCTACGAGCAGTACTTC; clone_size: once; v_call: TRBV6-5; d_call: .; cdr3_length: 15; j_call: TRBJ2-7
cdr3_aa: CACLADSYNEQFF; cdr3_nt: TGTGCCTGCCTAGCGGACTCCTACAATGAGCAGTTCTTC; clone_size: .; v_call: TRBV30; d_call: TRBD2; cdr3_length: 13; j_call: TRBJ2-1
cdr3_aa: CASSQDPAGGPDTQYF; cdr3_nt: TGTGCCAGCAGCCAAGACCCAGCGGGAGGGCCAGATACGCAGTATTTT; clone_size: .; v_call: TRBV4-2; d_call: TRBD2; cdr3_length: 16; j_call: TRBJ2-3
cdr3_aa: CASSRFGGDNEKLFF; cdr3_nt: TGCGCCAGCAGCCGGTTCGGGGGGGATAATGAAAAACTGTTTTTT; clone_size: .; v_call: TRBV4-3; d_call: .; cdr3_length: 15; j_call: TRBJ1-4
cdr3_aa: CSATLAGVYTGELFF; cdr3_nt: TGCAGCGCCACGCTAGCGGGTGTGTACACCGGGGAGCTGTTTTTT; clone_size: .; v_call: TRBV29-1; d_call: TRBD2; cdr3_length: 15; j_call: TRBJ2-2
cdr3_aa: CASSYSLAGGLGTQYF; cdr3_nt: TGTGCCAGCAGTTACTCGTTGGCGGGAGGGTTAGGTACGCAGTATTTT; clone_size: few; v_call: TRBV6-5; d_call: TRBD2; cdr3_length: 16; j_call: TRBJ2-3
cdr3_aa: CASSLDEFATGISAPEAFF; cdr3_nt: TGCGCCAGCAGCTTGGATGAATTCGCCACAGGCATATCAGCCCCTGAAGCTTTCTTT; clone_size: .; v_call: TRBV5-1; d_call: .; cdr3_length: 19; j_call: TRBJ1-1
cdr3_aa: CASSPEFSGANVLTF; cdr3_nt: TGTGCCAGTAGTCCGGAGTTCTCTGGGGCCAACGTCCTGACTTTC; clone_size: .; v_call: TRBV19; d_call: .; cdr3_length: 15; j_call: TRBJ2-6
cdr3_aa: CASSPGGAGAREQYF; cdr3_nt: TGTGCCAGCAGCCCAGGGGGAGCGGGAGCAAGAGAGCAGTACTTC; clone_size: .; v_call: TRBV7-2; d_call: .; cdr3_length: 15; j_call: TRBJ2-7
cdr3_aa: CASSEVFATNEKLFF; cdr3_nt: TGCGCCAGCAGCGAAGTATTTGCAACTAATGAAAAACTGTTTTTT; clone_size: .; v_call: TRBV5-1; d_call: .; cdr3_length: 15; j_call: TRBJ1-4
cdr3_aa: CASSPGYTEAFF; cdr3_nt: TGTGCCAGCAGCCCTGGGTACACTGAAGCTTTCTTT; clone_size: .; v_call: TRBV25-1; d_call: .; cdr3_length: 12; j_call: TRBJ1-1
cdr3_aa: CASSRTVEQFF; cdr3_nt: TGTGCCAGCAGCCGTACTGTTGAGCAGTTCTTC; clone_size: .; v_call: TRBV7-2; d_call: .; cdr3_length: 11; j_call: TRBJ2-1
cdr3_aa: CASSLGGGPEAFF; cdr3_nt: TGTGCCAGCAGCCTCGGAGGAGGACCTGAAGCTTTCTTT; clone_size: .; v_call: TRBV5-4; d_call: .; cdr3_length: 13; j_call: TRBJ1-1
cdr3_aa: CASRTTGTGANVLTF; cdr3_nt: TGTGCCAGCAGGACGACTGGGACTGGGGCCAACGTCCTGACTTTC; clone_size: .; v_call: TRBV7-2; d_call: .; cdr3_length: 15; j_call: TRBJ2-6
cdr3_aa: CASSVGTGDSYEQYF; cdr3_nt: TGTGCCAGCTCAGTAGGGACAGGGGACTCCTACGAGCAGTACTTC; clone_size: once; v_call: TRBV18; d_call: TRBD1; cdr3_length: 15; j_call: TRBJ2-7
cdr3_aa: CASSMGGRQETQYF; cdr3_nt: TGTGCCAGTAGTATGGGGGGGAGACAAGAGACCCAGTACTTC; clone_size: .; v_call: TRBV19; d_call: TRBD2; cdr3_length: 14; j_call: TRBJ2-5
cdr3_aa: CASSLDGIETQYF; cdr3_nt: TGCGCCAGCAGCTTGGACGGAATAGAGACCCAGTACTTC; clone_size: once; v_call: TRBV5-1; d_call: .; cdr3_length: 13; j_call: TRBJ2-5
cdr3_aa: CASSPKGGTGRFTQYF; cdr3_nt: TGTGCCAGCAGCCCTAAGGGGGGGACAGGGAGGTTCACGCAGTATTTT; clone_size: .; v_call: TRBV5-4; d_call: TRBD1; cdr3_length: 16; j_call: TRBJ2-3
cdr3_aa: CAWSVKGSKFYGYTF; cdr3_nt: TGTGCCTGGAGTGTAAAGGGCTCGAAGTTCTATGGCTACACCTTC; clone_size: .; v_call: TRBV30; d_call: .; cdr3_length: 15; j_call: TRBJ1-2
cdr3_aa: CASSSPSLAGGRQDTQYF; cdr3_nt: TGCGCCAGCAGCTCCCCCTCGTTAGCGGGAGGGAGGCAGGATACGCAGTATTTT; clone_size: once; v_call: TRBV5-1; d_call: TRBD2; cdr3_length: 18; j_call: TRBJ2-3
cdr3_aa: CASSGLGGGTDTQYF; cdr3_nt: TGTGCCAGCAGCGGGTTGGGCGGGGGCACAGATACGCAGTATTTT; clone_size: .; v_call: TRBV2; d_call: .; cdr3_length: 15; j_call: TRBJ2-3
cdr3_aa: CASSPLGSQTDTQYF; cdr3_nt: TGTGCCAGCAGCCCACTGGGGAGTCAGACAGATACGCAGTATTTT; clone_size: .; v_call: TRBV7-9; d_call: .; cdr3_length: 15; j_call: TRBJ2-3
cdr3_aa: CASSLFRAGTSPLHF; cdr3_nt: TGTGCCAGCAGTTTATTTCGGGCGGGGACTTCACCCCTCCACTTT; clone_size: .; v_call: TRBV28; d_call: .; cdr3_length: 15; j_call: TRBJ1-6
cdr3_aa: CASSVDSTNQPQHF; cdr3_nt: TGCGCCAGCAGCGTGGACTCTACAAATCAGCCCCAGCATTTT; clone_size: .; v_call: TRBV4-1; d_call: .; cdr3_length: 14; j_call: TRBJ1-5
cdr3_aa: CASSPPGGRGTEAFF; cdr3_nt: TGTGCCAGCTCACCGCCAGGGGGCCGGGGTACTGAAGCTTTCTTT; clone_size: .; v_call: TRBV18; d_call: TRBD1; cdr3_length: 15; j_call: TRBJ1-1
cdr3_aa: CASSLGGAPTDTQYF; cdr3_nt: TGTGCCAGCAGTTTAGGGGGGGCCCCCACAGATACGCAGTATTTT; clone_size: .; v_call: TRBV6-5; d_call: .; cdr3_length: 15; j_call: TRBJ2-3
cdr3_aa: CASSQTSGRTSNEQFF; cdr3_nt: TGTGCCAGCAGCCAAACTAGCGGGAGAACCTCCAATGAGCAGTTCTTC; clone_size: .; v_call: TRBV4-2; d_call: TRBD2; cdr3_length: 16; j_call: TRBJ2-1
cdr3_aa: CASSPRTSGGLGADTQYF; cdr3_nt: TGTGCCAGCAGTCCGAGGACTAGCGGGGGATTGGGCGCAGATACGCAGTATTTT; clone_size: .; v_call: TRBV27; d_call: TRBD2; cdr3_length: 18; j_call: TRBJ2-3
cdr3_aa: CASSPGVRAKNIQYF; cdr3_nt: TGCGCCAGCAGCCCCGGGGTTCGAGCCAAAAACATTCAGTACTTC; clone_size: .; v_call: TRBV5-1; d_call: .; cdr3_length: 15; j_call: TRBJ2-4
cdr3_aa: CASRPGLGDQPQHF; cdr3_nt: TGTGCCAGCAGGCCCGGACTGGGCGATCAGCCCCAGCATTTT; clone_size: .; v_call: TRBV6-5; d_call: .; cdr3_length: 14; j_call: TRBJ1-5
cdr3_aa: CASSLDATYEQYF; cdr3_nt: TGTGCCAGCAGTCTGGACGCCACATACGAGCAGTACTTC; clone_size: .; v_call: TRBV6-5; d_call: .; cdr3_length: 13; j_call: TRBJ2-7